The clone carrying this T cell receptor (beta chain) was counted at least ten times. The entry originates in a study of T cells in Graves' hyperthyroidism and ophthalmopathy. Looked up from germline, CDR1 is LNHNV and CDR2 is YYDKDF (reference sequence). Trimming took 5 bases from V and 2 from J, leaving 7 bases between them. There are 13 residues in the CDR3. TCR beta CDR3 regions were amplified from RNA transcripts. The HTBI primer set was used in a first-round RT-PCR of the TCR CDR3. TCRdb re-derived calls from the multiplex PCR reads in MiXCR, one entry per CDR3 protein. The sample records about 610,000 distinct CDR3 sequences, roughly 14% being singletons.

The source of this sequence is a woman between 40 and 50 years old with Graves' ophthalmopathy. The V gene is TRBV15, the J gene TRBJ1-5, with D possibly being TRBD1 (5 bases). Sequencing input: blood. CDR3 nucleotide sequence: TGTGCCACCAGCCCACAGGGCAATCAGCCCCAGCATTTT. This sequence encodes CATSPQGNQPQHF.